This is a list of T cell receptor beta chains from one sample in a study of PD-L1 blockade in urothelial cancer. Clones were read by immunoSEQ multiplex PCR, and TCRdb kept only the in-frame ones, dropping some. The sample lists some 30,000 clones; approximately 86% were seen once. Sequenced here: PBMCs, sampled around atezolizumab (anti-PD-L1) treatment. The receptors come from a man between 50 and 59 years old with urothelial cancer. CDR3s include the opening cysteine and the closing phenylalanine or tryptophan. The D gene is left open where the match is weak.

J: TRBJ2-5
V: TRBV7-2
D: -
CDR3: CASSLPEGDWGRETQYF

J: TRBJ2-5
V: TRBV7-2
D: TRBD2
CDR3: CASSLEPGLVKETQYF

J: TRBJ2-2
V: TRBV4-1
D: TRBD2
CDR3: CASSQALASGRAGELFF

J: TRBJ2-7
V: TRBV7-9
D: TRBD2
CDR3: CASSLALAGAGEQYF

J: TRBJ1-5
V: TRBV5-4
D: TRBD1
CDR3: CASSRDREDQPQHF

J: TRBJ2-1
V: TRBV27
D: -
CDR3: CASSWDKSPQGEQFF

J: TRBJ1-2
V: TRBV7-8
D: TRBD1
CDR3: CASSLMDREVNGYTF

J: TRBJ2-7
V: TRBV7-9
D: -
CDR3: CASSPPQSASEQYF

J: TRBJ2-1
V: TRBV27
D: -
CDR3: CASSLYQTRYRDEQFF

J: TRBJ2-2
V: TRBV5-1
D: -
CDR3: CASSLLLSTGELFF

J: TRBJ1-1
V: TRBV4-3
D: TRBD1
CDR3: CASSQDHRGATEAFF

J: TRBJ2-3
V: TRBV7-8
D: TRBD2
CDR3: CASSSGLAGGTDTQYF

J: TRBJ2-7
V: TRBV5-6
D: -
CDR3: CASSSDSVRGQYF

J: TRBJ2-1
V: TRBV29-1
D: TRBD1
CDR3: CSVDRQGSYNEQFF

J: TRBJ2-7
V: TRBV5-6
D: -
CDR3: CASSRVPYEQYF

J: TRBJ2-1
V: TRBV7-2
D: TRBD2
CDR3: CASSLVGGRNNEQFF

J: TRBJ1-6
V: TRBV30
D: -
CDR3: CAWSLLRGGLRKNSPLHF

J: TRBJ2-4
V: TRBV29-1
D: -
CDR3: CSVGLARNIQYF

J: TRBJ1-1
V: TRBV27
D: -
CDR3: CASSGRRAGNTEAFF

J: TRBJ1-5
V: TRBV4-1
D: -
CDR3: CASSQETGGNQPQHF

J: TRBJ2-1
V: TRBV7-2
D: TRBD1
CDR3: CASSLGQGAYEQFF

J: TRBJ2-5
V: TRBV7-2
D: TRBD1
CDR3: CASSPKGTGQETQYF

J: TRBJ2-3
V: TRBV27
D: TRBD1
CDR3: CASSARQGFSTDTQYF

J: TRBJ2-7
V: TRBV15
D: TRBD2
CDR3: CATSRGGGGSYEQYF

J: TRBJ2-2
V: TRBV11-2
D: -
CDR3: CASSLEFPGNTGELFF

J: TRBJ2-3
V: TRBV9
D: -
CDR3: CASSVWGGRPDTQYF

J: TRBJ1-5
V: TRBV18
D: TRBD1
CDR3: CASSPTGVTNQPQHF

J: TRBJ2-6
V: TRBV5-1
D: -
CDR3: CATTEGSGANVLTF

J: TRBJ1-1
V: TRBV30
D: -
CDR3: CAWSVVWGRVVEAFF

J: TRBJ2-1
V: TRBV5-1
D: -
CDR3: CASSDVTGIGNEQFF

J: TRBJ2-3
V: TRBV6-5
D: -
CDR3: CASSSWTSTDTQYF

J: TRBJ2-3
V: TRBV6-5
D: TRBD1
CDR3: CASRRTGGTDTQYF

J: TRBJ1-6
V: TRBV6-5
D: TRBD1
CDR3: CASSYETGTSPLHF

J: TRBJ2-5
V: TRBV29-1
D: -
CDR3: CSVENREEKTQYF

J: TRBJ1-5
V: TRBV7-2
D: -
CDR3: CASSSDFGTFQPQHF

J: TRBJ2-3
V: TRBV5-1
D: TRBD2
CDR3: CASSPNSGGASDTQYF

J: TRBJ2-5
V: TRBV2
D: TRBD2
CDR3: CASREGARLAGRQETQYF

J: TRBJ1-3
V: TRBV30
D: TRBD1
CDR3: CAWRDRGENTIYF

J: TRBJ2-1
V: TRBV10-1
D: -
CDR3: CASSGSGALFF

J: TRBJ2-1
V: TRBV7-8
D: TRBD2
CDR3: CASSLEGVGGTTYNEQFF

J: TRBJ1-5
V: TRBV28
D: -
CDR3: CASSLPGEYQPQHF

J: TRBJ2-2
V: TRBV7-9
D: -
CDR3: CASSLGQVTGELFF

J: TRBJ2-5
V: TRBV7-3
D: -
CDR3: CASSRGSQETQYF